A single sample is the source of the 14 T cell receptor beta chains below, sequenced in a study of cytomegalovirus exposure and HLA in healthy donors. PCR primers comprised 60 Vbeta and 13 Jbeta primers. This table comes from immunoSEQ multiplex PCR, and its TCRdb copy is limited to in-frame clones, with some not included. The repertoire holds fewer than 250,000 clones, 75% to 80% seen once, with less than 2% in the top ten. The sample consisted of PBMCs. The source of these receptors is a male donor in good health and CMV-seronegative.

The chain has TRBV25-1 and TRBJ2-1; the D gene is possibly TRBD2 (5 bases). CDR1 is MGHDK, CDR2 SYGVNS, per germline. The CDR3 covers 11 residues. V gave up 4 bases and J gave up 9 bases, with 7 bases separating them. The CDR3 sequence: CASSGSGEQFF. The CDR3 nucleotides are TGTGCCAGCAGTGGAAGCGGTGAGCAGTTCTTC.

The chain couples TRBV7-3 to TRBJ2-1, with 11 bases fitting TRBD2. The CDR3 sequence is 15 residues long. Germline loops: CDR1 SGHTA, CDR2 FQGTGA. Germline trimming cut 5 bases from V and 6 bases from J; bases unmatched to any gene: 6. In nucleotides, the CDR3 is TGTGCCAGCAGCCTTAGCGGGGGGGCGAGCAATGAGCAGTTCTTC. Amino acid sequence: CASSLSGGASNEQFF.

J is TRBJ1-4 and V is TRBV7-9, with D possibly being TRBD1 (5 bases). The germline V gene encodes CDR1 SEHNR and CDR2 FQNEAQ (reference sequence). Trimming left V 1 base short and J 7 bases short, with 7 bases between. This CDR3 has 13 amino acids. The CDR3 DNA reads TGTGCCAGCAGCTTAGTCGGGGGTGAAAAACTGTTTTTT. This sequence encodes CASSLVGGEKLFF. Full variable domain (remainder filled in from reference TRBV7-9 and TRBJ1-4): DTGVSQNPRHKITKRGQNVTFRCDPISEHNRLYWYRQTLGQGPEFLTYFQNEAQLEKSRLLSDRFSAERPKGSFSTLEIQRTEQGDSAMYLCASSLVGGEKLFFGSGTQLSVL.

This rearrangement joins TRBV6-6 to TRBJ1-2; 9 bases line up with TRBD1. The CDR3 runs 14 residues. CDR1 and CDR2 (germline): MNHNY, SVGAGI (reference sequence). The J segment lost 4 bases and the V segment lost 8 bases, leaving 8 bases of the junction unmatched. The CDR3 DNA reads TGTGCCAGCGGGCCGGGACAGGGCAGCTATGGCTACACCTTC. Translated, it gives CASGPGQGSYGYTF.

This sequence joins TRBV7-8 and TRBJ1-5, with D perhaps matching TRBD1 (5 bases). The CDR3 totals 15 residues. Germline V CDR1 and CDR2: SGHVS, FQNEAQ. Trimming left V 2 bases short and J 4 bases short, with 12 bases between. The CDR3 nucleotides are TGTGCCAGCAGCTTAATAAGGGGCCCTAATCAGCCCCAGCATTTT. Protein sequence: CASSLIRGPNQPQHF.

The CDR3 reads CASRPQGAPNEKLFF. In nucleotides, the CDR3 is TGTGCCAGTAGGCCACAGGGGGCGCCTAATGAAAAACTGTTTTTT. This sequence joins TRBV19 and TRBJ1-4; 9 bases align to TRBD1. V dropped 6 bases and J dropped 3; count of bases not matched to a gene: 5. This CDR3 has 15 residues. The V gene's germline CDR1 is LNHDA and CDR2 SQIVND (reference sequence).

The rearrangement joins TRBV7-3 to TRBJ2-5; TRBD2 matches at 11 bases. V gave up 5 bases and J gave up 4 bases; unmatched junction bases: 6. The CDR3 has 15 residues. CDR1 is SGHTA and CDR2 is FQGTGA in the germline V gene. The CDR3 DNA reads TGTGCCAGCAGCATACTAGCGGGAGAGGTAGAGACCCAGTACTTC. Translation gives CASSILAGEVETQYF.

The CDR3 DNA reads TGTGCCAGCTCACCTTTGGGCTACAAGGACGAGCAGTACTTC. This translates into CASSPLGYKDEQYF. V usage is TRBV18 and J usage is TRBJ2-7; D call uncertain. The CDR3 covers 14 residues. Germline lookup yields CDR1 KGHSH and CDR2 LQKENI. V was shortened by 3 bases and J by 5 bases, with 14 bases between the two germline ends. Using reference TRBV18 and TRBJ2-7 for the parts outside the CDR3, the full variable domain is NAGVMQNPRHLVRRRGQEARLRCSPMKGHSHVYWYRQLPEEGLKFMVYLQKENIIDESGMPKERFSAEFPKEGPSILRIQQVVRGDSAAYFCASSPLGYKDEQYFGPGTRLTVT.

The chain combines TRBV7-3 with TRBJ1-1, with D maybe TRBD1 (6 bases). Trimming took 4 bases from V and 1 from J, leaving 10 bases between them. This CDR3 contains 14 residues. The germline gives CDR1 SGHTA, CDR2 FQGTGA. CDR3: CASSSDSQNTEAFF. CDR3 DNA sequence: TGTGCCAGCAGCTCGGACAGTCAGAACACTGAAGCTTTCTTT.

The CDR3 loop is CAISGNPRGGWTELSGNTIYF. Here the CDR3 DNA reads TGTGCCATCAGTGGGAATCCTCGCGGGGGTTGGACGGAGCTCTCTGGAAACACCATATATTTT. The rearrangement joins TRBV10-3 to TRBJ1-3, with TRBD1 as a possible D gene (5 bases). Deletions cut 4 bases from V and 0 bases from J, with 28 bases between. Germline-derived CDR1 and CDR2 are ENHRY and SYGVKD. This CDR3 comprises 21 residues.

On this clone itself: One end of the junction varies from germline; a read error may be responsible. The chain links TRBV7-9 to TRBJ1-6, with 10 bases fitting TRBD1. Germline V gives CDR1 SEHNR, CDR2 FQNEAQ (reference sequence). The CDR3 is 15 amino acids. The CDR3: CSSSPGTGVNSPLHF. Here the CDR3 DNA reads TGTTCCAGCAGCCCCGGGACAGGGGTAAATTCACCCCTCCACTTT.

A few counts support this clone. Its ends do not fully match the called genes, so a read error is possible. The CDR3 nucleotides read TGTGCCAGCAGCTCGGACAGAGCTGGAAACGCCATATATTTT. Its protein product is CASSSDRAGNAIYF. The gene calls are TRBV7-2 and TRBJ1-3, with D perhaps matching TRBD1 (6 bases). Germline loops: CDR1 SGHTA, CDR2 FQGNSA. This CDR3 comprises 14 residues.

This rearrangement joins TRBV25-1 to TRBJ2-7, with D maybe TRBD1 (6 bases). Per the germline V gene, CDR1 is MGHDK and CDR2 is SYGVNS. The CDR3 extends over 13 amino acids. The V end lost 10 bases, the J end lost 6 bases, and 19 bases lay between the germline ends. This CDR3 is CATRGSGVGEQYF. CDR3 nucleotide sequence: TGTGCCACTAGGGGGTCCGGGGTAGGCGAGCAGTACTTC.

The chain uses TRBV27 and TRBJ2-7, with 11 bases that match TRBD1. This CDR3 has 17 amino acids. Germline V gives CDR1 MNHEY, CDR2 SMNVEV (reference sequence). The V gene end was trimmed by 0 bases and the J gene end by 2 bases; junction bases not matched to a gene: 6. The CDR3 sequence: CASSLSARDRGTYEQYF. CDR3 nucleotides: TGTGCCAGCAGTTTATCTGCCCGGGACAGGGGGACCTACGAGCAGTACTTC.